This entry concerns a single T cell receptor beta chain. These data originate in a study of cytomegalovirus exposure and HLA in healthy donors. This CDR3 comprises 16 residues. Trimming took 2 bases from V and 5 from J; bases not matched to a gene: 9. Germline values: CDR1 MNHEY, CDR2 SVGAGI. 13 Jbeta primers and 60 Vbeta primers were used for the PCR. Libraries were prepared by immunoSEQ multiplex PCR; TCRdb keeps only in-frame clonotypes and omits some of them. Of about 110,000 clones in the sample, more than 60% were seen once. Sequencing was done on a sample of PBMCs. This TCR was sampled from a woman aged 45-65 years in good health and CMV-seropositive. V gene TRBV6-5 combines with J gene TRBJ2-5; 9 bases agree with TRBD1. CDR3 DNA sequence: TGTGCCAGCAGTTACCGGTCAGGGACAGGGTTTGAGACCCAGTACTTC. This gives the protein CASSYRSGTGFETQYF.